This T cell receptor (beta chain) stems from a study of blood T cell repertoires in COVID-19. Overall study: Some COVID-19 samples were acute and others convalescent; all came from the United States, Italy and Spain. T cells, B-cell-depleted T cells, or PBMCs supplied cDNA or gDNA.

Source study methods: Amplified reference gene primers provided the basis for estimating nucleated cell counts. Assay used: immunoSEQ multiplex PCR; TCRdb lists only in-frame clones, some missing. V, J and clone size are those of that table, while D and trimming were read from the DNA. There are tens of thousands of clones in the sample; 85% to 90% occur only once, and about 4% lies in the top ten. This CDR3 region has 17 residues. Germline values: CDR1 MRHNA, CDR2 SNTAGT. V was clipped by 2 bases and J by 7 bases; unmatched bases: 16. V is TRBV6-4 and J is TRBJ2-5; 7 bases are a match to TRBD1. Sequences were obtained from peripheral blood. The receptor was isolated from a man older than 75 with active COVID-19. CDR3 sequence (DNA): TGTGCCAGCAGTGACCACGGACTGAACAGGGGTGGATGGACCCAGTACTTC. It specifies CASSDHGLNRGGWTQYF.